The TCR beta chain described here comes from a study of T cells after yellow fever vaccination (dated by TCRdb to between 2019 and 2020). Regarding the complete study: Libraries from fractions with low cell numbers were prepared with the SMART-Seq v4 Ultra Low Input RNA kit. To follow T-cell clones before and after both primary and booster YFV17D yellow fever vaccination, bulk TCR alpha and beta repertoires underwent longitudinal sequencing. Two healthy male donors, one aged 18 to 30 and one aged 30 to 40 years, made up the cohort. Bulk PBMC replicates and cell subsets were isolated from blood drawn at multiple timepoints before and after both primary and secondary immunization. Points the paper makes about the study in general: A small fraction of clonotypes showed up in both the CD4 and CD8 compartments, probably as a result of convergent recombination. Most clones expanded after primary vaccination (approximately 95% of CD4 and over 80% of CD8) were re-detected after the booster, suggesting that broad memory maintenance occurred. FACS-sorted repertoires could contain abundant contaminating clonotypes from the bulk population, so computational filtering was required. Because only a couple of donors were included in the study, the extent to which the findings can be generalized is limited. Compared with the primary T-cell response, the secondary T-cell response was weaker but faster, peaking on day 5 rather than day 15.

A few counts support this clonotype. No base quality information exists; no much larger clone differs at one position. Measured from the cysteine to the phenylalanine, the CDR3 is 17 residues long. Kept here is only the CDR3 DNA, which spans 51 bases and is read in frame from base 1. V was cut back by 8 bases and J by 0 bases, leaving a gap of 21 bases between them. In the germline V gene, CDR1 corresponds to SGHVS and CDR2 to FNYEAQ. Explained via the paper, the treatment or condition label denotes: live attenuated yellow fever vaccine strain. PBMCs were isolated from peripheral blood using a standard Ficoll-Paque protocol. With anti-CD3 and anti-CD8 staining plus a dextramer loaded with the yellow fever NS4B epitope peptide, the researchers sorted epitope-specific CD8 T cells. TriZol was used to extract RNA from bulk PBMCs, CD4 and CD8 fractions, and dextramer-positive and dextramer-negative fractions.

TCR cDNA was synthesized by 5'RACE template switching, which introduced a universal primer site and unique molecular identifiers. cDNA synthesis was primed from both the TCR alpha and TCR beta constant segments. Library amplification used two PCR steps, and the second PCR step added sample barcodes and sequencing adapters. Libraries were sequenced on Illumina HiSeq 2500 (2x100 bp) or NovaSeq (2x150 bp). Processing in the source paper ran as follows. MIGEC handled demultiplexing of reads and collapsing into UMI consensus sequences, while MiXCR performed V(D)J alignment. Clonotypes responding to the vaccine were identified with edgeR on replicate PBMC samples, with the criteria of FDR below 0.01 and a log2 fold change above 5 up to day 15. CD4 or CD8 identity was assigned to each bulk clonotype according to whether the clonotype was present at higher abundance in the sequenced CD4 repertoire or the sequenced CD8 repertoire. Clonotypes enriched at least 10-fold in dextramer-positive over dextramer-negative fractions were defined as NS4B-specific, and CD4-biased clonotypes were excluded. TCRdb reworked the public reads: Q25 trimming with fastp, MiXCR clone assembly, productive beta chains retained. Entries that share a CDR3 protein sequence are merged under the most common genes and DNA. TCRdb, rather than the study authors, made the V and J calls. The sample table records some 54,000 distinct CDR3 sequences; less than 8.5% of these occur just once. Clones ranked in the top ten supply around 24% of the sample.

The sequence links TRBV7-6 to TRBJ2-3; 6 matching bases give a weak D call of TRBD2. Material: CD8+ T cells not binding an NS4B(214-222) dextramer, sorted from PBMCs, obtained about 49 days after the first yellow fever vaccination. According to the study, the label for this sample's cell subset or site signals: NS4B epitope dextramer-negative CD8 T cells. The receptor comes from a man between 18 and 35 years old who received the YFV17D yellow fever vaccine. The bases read TGTGCCAGCCACCTCACCGGAGGGAGTCCTAGCACAGATACGCAGTATTTT. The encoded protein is CASHLTGGSPSTDTQYF.